This T cell receptor (beta chain) was found in a study of response to subunit inactivated influenza vaccine. Study findings and constraints: After each seasonal influenza vaccination, few new T cells are recruited, the authors suggested.

V shed 6 bases, J shed 5 bases, and the junction held 11 bases outside the gene matches. In germline, CDR1 is SGHAT, CDR2 FQNNGV. The CDR3 is made up of 16 amino acids. MiXCR, applied by TCRdb to the RT-PCR reads, yields one record per CDR3 protein. The top ten clones hold 1.5% to 2% of a sample with about 520,000 distinct CDR3 sequences, around 25% of them seen once. This clonotype has a handful of counts. The antigen remains undetermined. The sequence came from a man between 45 and 60 years old who received an inactivated influenza vaccine. The sequenced sample was CD4+ T cells sorted from PBMCs, obtained more than 4 days after vaccination. The V gene is TRBV11-2, the J gene TRBJ2-3; 10 bases line up with TRBD2. The CDR3 loop is CASSPSGGASIDTQYF. The CDR3, as DNA: TGTGCCAGCAGTCCAAGCGGGGGGGCCTCAATAGATACGCAGTATTTT.